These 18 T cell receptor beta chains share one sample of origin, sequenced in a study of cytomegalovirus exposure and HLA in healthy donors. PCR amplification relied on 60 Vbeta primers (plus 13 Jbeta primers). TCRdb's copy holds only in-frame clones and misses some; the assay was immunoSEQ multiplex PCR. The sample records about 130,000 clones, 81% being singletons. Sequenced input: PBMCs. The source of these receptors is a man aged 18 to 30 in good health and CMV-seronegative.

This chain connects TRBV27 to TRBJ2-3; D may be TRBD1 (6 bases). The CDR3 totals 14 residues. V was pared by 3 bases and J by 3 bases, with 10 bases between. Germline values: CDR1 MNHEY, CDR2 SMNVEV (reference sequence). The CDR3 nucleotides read TGTGCCAGCAGTTTTTTTCAGGGGACAGATACGCAGTATTTT. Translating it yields CASSFFQGTDTQYF.

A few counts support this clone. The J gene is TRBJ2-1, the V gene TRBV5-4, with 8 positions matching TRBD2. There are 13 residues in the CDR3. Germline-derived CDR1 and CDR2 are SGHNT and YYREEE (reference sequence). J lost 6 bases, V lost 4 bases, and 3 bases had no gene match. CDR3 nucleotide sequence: TGTGCCAGCAGCGGGACTAGTAGCAATGAGCAGTTCTTC. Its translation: CASSGTSSNEQFF.

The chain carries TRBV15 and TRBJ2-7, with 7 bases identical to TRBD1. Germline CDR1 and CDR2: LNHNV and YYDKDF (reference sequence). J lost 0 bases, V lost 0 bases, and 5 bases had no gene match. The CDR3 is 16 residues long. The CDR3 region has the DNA TGTGCCACCAGCAGAGATTTGGGACAGCCCTCCTACGAGCAGTACTTC. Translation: CATSRDLGQPSYEQYF.

CDR3 loop: CASSVGQGMDQPQHF. In DNA, the CDR3 is TGTGCCAGCAGCGTAGGACAGGGAATGGATCAGCCCCAGCATTTT. This chain connects TRBV9 to TRBJ1-5; 7 bases fit TRBD1. The CDR3 extends over 15 amino acids. Trimming at V came to 0 bases and at J to 5 bases, leaving 5 bases not matched to a gene. Germline lookup yields CDR1 SGDLS and CDR2 YYNGEE.

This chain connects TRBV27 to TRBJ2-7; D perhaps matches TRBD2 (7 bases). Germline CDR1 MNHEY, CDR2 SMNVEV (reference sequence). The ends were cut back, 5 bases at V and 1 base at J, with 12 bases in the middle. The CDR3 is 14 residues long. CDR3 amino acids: CASSTRGGSYEQYF. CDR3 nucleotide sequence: TGTGCCAGCAGTACAAGGGGGGGGTCCTACGAGCAGTACTTC.

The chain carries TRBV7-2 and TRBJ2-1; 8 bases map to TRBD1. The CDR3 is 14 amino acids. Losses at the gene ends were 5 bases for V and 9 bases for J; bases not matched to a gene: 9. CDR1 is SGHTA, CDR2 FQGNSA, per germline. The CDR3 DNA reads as TGTGCCAGCAGCCCCCGCGGACAGGGCAGTGAGCAGTTCTTC. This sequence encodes CASSPRGQGSEQFF.

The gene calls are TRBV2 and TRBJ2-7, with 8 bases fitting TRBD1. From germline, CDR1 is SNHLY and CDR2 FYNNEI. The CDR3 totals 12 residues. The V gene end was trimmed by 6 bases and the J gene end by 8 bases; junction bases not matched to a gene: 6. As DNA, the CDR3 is TGTGCCAGCAGCCCTGTCAGGGGGCAGCAGTACTTC. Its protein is CASSPVRGQQYF. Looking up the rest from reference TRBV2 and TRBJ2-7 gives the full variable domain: EPEVTQTPSHQVTQMGQEVILRCVPISNHLYFYWYRQILGQKVEFLVSFYNNEISEKSEIFDDQFSVERPDGSNFTLKIRSTKLEDSAMYFCASSPVRGQQYFGPGTRLTVT.

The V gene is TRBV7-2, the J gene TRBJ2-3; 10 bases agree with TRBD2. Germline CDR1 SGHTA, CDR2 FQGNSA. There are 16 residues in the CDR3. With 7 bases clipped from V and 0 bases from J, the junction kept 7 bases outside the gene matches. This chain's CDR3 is CASNYNSGGSTDTQYF. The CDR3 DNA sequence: TGTGCCAGCAACTATAATAGCGGGGGGAGCACAGATACGCAGTATTTT.

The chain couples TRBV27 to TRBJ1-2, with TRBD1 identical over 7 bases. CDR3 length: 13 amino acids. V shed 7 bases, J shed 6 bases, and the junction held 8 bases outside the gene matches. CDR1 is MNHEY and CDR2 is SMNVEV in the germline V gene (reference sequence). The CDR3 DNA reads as TGTGCCAGCACCCGTCAGGGGGGCGATGGCTACACCTTC. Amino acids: CASTRQGGDGYTF.

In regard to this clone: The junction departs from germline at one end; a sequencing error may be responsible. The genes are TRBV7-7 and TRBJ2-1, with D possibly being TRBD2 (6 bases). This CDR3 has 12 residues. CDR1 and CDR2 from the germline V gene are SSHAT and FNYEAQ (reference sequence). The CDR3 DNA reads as TGTGCTAGCAGCCTAGTGGGGGGTGAGCAGTTCTTC. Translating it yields CASSLVGGEQFF.

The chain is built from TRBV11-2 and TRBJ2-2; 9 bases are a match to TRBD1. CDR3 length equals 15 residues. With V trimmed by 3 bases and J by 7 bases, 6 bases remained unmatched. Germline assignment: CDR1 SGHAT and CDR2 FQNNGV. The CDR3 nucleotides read TGTGCCAGCAGCTTCCGGGACAGGGCGGGCGGGGAGCTGTTTTTT. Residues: CASSFRDRAGGELFF. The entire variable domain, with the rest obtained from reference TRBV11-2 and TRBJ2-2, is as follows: EAGVAQSPRYKIIEKRQSVAFWCNPISGHATLYWYQQILGQGPKLLIQFQNNGVVDDSQLPKDRFSAERLKGVDSTLKIQPAKLEDSAVYLCASSFRDRAGGELFFGEGSRLTVL.

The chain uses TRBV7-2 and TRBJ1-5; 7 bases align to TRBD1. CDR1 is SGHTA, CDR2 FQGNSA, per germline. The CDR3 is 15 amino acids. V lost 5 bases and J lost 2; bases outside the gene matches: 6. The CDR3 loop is CASSPGTAGNQPQHF. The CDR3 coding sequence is TGTGCCAGCAGCCCCGGGACAGCCGGCAATCAGCCCCAGCATTTT.

The CDR3 DNA reads TGCAGCGTTGGCCCGGCCGTGGACAGGGTTGAGCCTGATGGCTACACCTTC. It encodes CSVGPAVDRVEPDGYTF. This rearrangement joins TRBV29-1 to TRBJ1-2; 8 bases line up with TRBD1. Germline V CDR1 and CDR2: SQVTM, ANQGSEA. The trim removed 4 bases at V and 6 bases at J, leaving 19 bases unmatched. The CDR3 extends over 17 amino acids. Drawing the rest from reference TRBV29-1 and TRBJ1-2, the complete variable domain is SAVISQKPSRDICQRGTSLTIQCQVDSQVTMMFWYRQQPGQSLTLIATANQGSEATYESGFVIDKFPISRPNLTFSTLTVSNMSPEDSSIYLCSVGPAVDRVEPDGYTFGSGTRLTVV.

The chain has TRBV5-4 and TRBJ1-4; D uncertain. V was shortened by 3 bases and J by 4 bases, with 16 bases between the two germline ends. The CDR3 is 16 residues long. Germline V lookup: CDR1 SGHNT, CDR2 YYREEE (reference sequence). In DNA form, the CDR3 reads TGTGCCAGCAGCTCGGAGGCGGCTCCTTTTAATGAAAAACTGTTTTTT. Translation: CASSSEAAPFNEKLFF.

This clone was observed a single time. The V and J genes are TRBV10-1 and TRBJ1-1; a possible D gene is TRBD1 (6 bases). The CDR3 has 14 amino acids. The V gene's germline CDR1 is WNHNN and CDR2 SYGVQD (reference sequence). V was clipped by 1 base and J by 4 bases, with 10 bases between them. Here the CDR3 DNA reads TGCGCCAGCAGTGAGTTTTTAGGGGGCACTGAAGCTTTCTTT. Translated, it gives CASSEFLGGTEAFF.

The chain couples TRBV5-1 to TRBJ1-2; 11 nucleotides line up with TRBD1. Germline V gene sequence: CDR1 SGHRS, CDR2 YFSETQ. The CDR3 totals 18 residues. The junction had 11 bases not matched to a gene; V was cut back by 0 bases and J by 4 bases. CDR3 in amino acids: CASSLDGTGGPLSYGYTF. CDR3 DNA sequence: TGCGCCAGCAGCTTGGATGGGACAGGGGGTCCTTTGAGCTATGGCTACACCTTC. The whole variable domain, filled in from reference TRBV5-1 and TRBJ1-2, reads KAGVTQTPRYLIKTRGQQVTLSCSPISGHRSVSWYQQTPGQGLQFLFEYFSETQRNKGNFPGRFSGRQFSNSRSEMNVSTLELGDSALYLCASSLDGTGGPLSYGYTFGSGTRLTVV.

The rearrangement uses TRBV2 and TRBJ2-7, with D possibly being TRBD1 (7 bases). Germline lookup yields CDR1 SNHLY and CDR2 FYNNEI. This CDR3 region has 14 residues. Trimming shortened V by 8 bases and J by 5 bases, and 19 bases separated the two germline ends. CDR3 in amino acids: CASGGTESWDEQYF. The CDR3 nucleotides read TGTGCCAGCGGAGGGACAGAGTCGTGGGACGAGCAGTACTTC.

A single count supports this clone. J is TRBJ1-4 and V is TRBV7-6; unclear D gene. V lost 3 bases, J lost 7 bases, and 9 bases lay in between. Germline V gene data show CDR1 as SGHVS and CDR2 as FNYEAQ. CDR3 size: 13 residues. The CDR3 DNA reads TGTGCCAGCAGCTTGAGGGTCGGTGAAAAACTGTTTTTT. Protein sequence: CASSLRVGEKLFF.